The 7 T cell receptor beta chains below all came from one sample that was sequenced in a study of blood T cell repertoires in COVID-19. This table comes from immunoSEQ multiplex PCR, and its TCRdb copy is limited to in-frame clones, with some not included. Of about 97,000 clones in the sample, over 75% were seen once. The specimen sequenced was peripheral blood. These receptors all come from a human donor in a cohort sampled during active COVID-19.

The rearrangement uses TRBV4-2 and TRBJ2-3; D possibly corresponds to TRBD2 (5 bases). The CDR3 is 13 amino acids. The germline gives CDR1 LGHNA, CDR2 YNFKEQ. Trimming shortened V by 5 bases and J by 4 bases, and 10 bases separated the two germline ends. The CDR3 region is CASSRETPDTQYF. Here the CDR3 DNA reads TGTGCCAGCAGCAGGGAGACCCCAGATACGCAGTATTTT.

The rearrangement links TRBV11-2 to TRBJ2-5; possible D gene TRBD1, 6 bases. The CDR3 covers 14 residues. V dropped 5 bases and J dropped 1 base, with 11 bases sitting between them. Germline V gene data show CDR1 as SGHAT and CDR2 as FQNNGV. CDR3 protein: CASSLGQTQETQYF. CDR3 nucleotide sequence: TGTGCCAGCAGCCTCGGACAGACCCAAGAGACCCAGTACTTC.

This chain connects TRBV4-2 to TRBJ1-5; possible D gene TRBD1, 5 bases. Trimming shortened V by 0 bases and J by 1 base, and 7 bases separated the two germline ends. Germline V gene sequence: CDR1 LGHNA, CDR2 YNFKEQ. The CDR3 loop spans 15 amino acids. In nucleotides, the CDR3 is TGTGCCAGCAGCCAAGACAGGGCGAGCAATCAGCCCCAGCATTTT. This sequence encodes CASSQDRASNQPQHF.

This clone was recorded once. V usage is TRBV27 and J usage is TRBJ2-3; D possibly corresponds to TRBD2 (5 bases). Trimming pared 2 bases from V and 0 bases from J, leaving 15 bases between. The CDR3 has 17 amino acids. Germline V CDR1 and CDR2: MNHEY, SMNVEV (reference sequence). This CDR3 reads CASSLGAAPTSTDTQYF. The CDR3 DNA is TGTGCCAGCAGTTTAGGAGCGGCGCCCACTAGCACAGATACGCAGTATTTT.

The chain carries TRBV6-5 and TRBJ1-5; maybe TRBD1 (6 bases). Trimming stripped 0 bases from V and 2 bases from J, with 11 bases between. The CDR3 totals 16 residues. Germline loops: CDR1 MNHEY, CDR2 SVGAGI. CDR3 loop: CASSYSYHRGNQPQHF. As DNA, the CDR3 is TGTGCCAGCAGTTACTCCTATCACAGGGGCAATCAGCCCCAGCATTTT.

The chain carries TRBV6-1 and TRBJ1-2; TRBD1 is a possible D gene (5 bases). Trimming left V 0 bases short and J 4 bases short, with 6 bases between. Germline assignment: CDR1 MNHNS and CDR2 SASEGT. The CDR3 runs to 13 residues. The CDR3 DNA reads TGTGCCAGCAGTGAAGCCGGGGGCTATGGCTACACCTTC. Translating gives CASSEAGGYGYTF.

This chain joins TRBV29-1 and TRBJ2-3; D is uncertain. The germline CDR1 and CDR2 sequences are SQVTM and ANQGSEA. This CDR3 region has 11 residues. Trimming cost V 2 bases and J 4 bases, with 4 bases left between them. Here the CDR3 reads CSVESADTQYF. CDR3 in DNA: TGCAGCGTTGAAAGCGCAGATACGCAGTATTTT.